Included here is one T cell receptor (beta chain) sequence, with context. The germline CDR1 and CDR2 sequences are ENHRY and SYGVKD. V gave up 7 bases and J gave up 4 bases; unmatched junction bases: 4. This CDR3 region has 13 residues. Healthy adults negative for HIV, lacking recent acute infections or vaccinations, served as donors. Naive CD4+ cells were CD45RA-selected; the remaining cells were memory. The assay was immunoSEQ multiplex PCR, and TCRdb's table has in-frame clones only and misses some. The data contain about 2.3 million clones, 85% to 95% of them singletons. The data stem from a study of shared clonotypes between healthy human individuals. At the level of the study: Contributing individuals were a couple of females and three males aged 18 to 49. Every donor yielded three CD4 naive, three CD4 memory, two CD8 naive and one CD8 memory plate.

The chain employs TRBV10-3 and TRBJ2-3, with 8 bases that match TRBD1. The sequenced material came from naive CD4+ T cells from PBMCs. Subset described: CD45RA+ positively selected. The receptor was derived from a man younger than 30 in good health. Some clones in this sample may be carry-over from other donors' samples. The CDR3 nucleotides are TGTGCCATCAAGGCACAGGGGGCAGATACGCAGTATTTT. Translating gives CAIKAQGADTQYF.